This TCR beta chain stems from a study of blood T cell repertoires in COVID-19. Overall study: Spain, Italy and the United States supplied samples that represented acute and convalescent COVID-19. T cells, B-cell-depleted T cells, or PBMCs supplied cDNA or gDNA.

Methods used by the authors: For nucleated cells, counts were estimated from reference gene primer amplification. Repertoires were generated with immunoSEQ multiplex PCR, while TCRdb's copy carries only in-frame clones and drops some. V, J and clone size are taken as reported in that table, and D and trimming were inferred from the DNA itself. The sample lists over 200,000 clones, roughly 86% occurring once. This clone has a single count. Germline-derived CDR1 and CDR2 are SGHTS and YDEGEE. V was cut by 3 bases and J by 5 bases, with 16 bases left in between. The CDR3 loop spans 15 amino acids. The source of this sequence is a woman aged 30 to 39 with acute or convalescent COVID-19. The chain carries TRBV5-8 and TRBJ2-3, with D possibly TRBD1 on 6 matching bases. The sample taken for sequencing was peripheral blood. The CDR3 loop is CASSSKQGVGDTQYF. DNA of the CDR3: TGTGCCAGCAGCTCAAAACAGGGAGTGGGAGATACGCAGTATTTT. The full variable domain, rest sourced from reference TRBV5-8 and TRBJ2-3, is EAGVTQSPTHLIKTRGQQATLRCSPISGHTSVYWYQQALGLGLQFLLWYDEGEERNRGNFPPRFSGRQFPNYSSELNVNALELEDSALYLCASSSKQGVGDTQYFGPGTRLTVL.